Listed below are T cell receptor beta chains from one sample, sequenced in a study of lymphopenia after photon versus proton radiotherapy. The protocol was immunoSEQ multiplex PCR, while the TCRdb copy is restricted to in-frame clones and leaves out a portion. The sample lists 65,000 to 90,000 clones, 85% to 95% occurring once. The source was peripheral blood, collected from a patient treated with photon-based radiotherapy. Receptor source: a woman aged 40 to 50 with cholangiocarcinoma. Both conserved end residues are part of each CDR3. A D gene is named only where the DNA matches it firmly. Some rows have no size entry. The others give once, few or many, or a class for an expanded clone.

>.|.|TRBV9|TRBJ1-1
CASRAEGGNTEAFF
TGTGCCAGCAGAGCTGAGGGGGGGAACACTGAAGCTTTCTTT
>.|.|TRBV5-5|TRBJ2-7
CASSLELSWGLEEQYF
TGTGCCAGCAGCTTGGAATTGTCGTGGGGGTTGGAAGAGCAGTACTTC
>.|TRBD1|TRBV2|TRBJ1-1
CASSEAPGGVRNTEAFF
TGTGCCAGCAGTGAAGCCCCAGGGGGGGTACGGAACACTGAAGCTTTCTTT
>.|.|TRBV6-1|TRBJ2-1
CASSRQEDYNEQFF
TGTGCCAGCAGCAGACAGGAGGATTACAATGAGCAGTTCTTC
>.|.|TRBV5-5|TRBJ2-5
CASSFRGIIGTQYF
TGTGCCAGCAGCTTCCGGGGGATTATAGGGACCCAGTACTTC
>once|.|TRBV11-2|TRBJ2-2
CASSLVPHGLPGELFF
TGTGCCAGCAGCTTAGTACCTCACGGGCTGCCCGGGGAGCTGTTTTTT
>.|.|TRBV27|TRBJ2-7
CASSLAGSSYEQYF
TGTGCCAGCAGTTTAGCGGGGAGCTCCTACGAGCAGTACTTC
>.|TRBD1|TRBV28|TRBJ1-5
CASSFSTGIHQPQHF
TGTGCCAGCAGTTTCTCGACAGGGATTCATCAGCCCCAGCATTTT
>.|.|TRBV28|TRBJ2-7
CASSLGGLYEQYF
TGTGCCAGCAGTTTGGGGGGGCTCTACGAGCAGTACTTC
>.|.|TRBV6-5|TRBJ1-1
CASRLSTEAFF
TGTGCCAGCAGACTCAGCACTGAAGCTTTCTTT
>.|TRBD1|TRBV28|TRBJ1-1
CASSLAEYRGYTEAFF
TGTGCCAGCAGTTTGGCTGAGTACAGGGGATACACTGAAGCTTTCTTT
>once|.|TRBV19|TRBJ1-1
CASSANRAAEAFF
TGTGCCAGTAGTGCAAACAGGGCGGCTGAAGCTTTCTTT
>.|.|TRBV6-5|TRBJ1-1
CASSYSRNTEAFF
TGTGCCAGCAGTTACTCTAGAAACACTGAAGCTTTCTTT
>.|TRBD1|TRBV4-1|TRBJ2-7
CASSHPRGEQYF
TGCGCCAGCAGCCACCCCAGGGGGGAGCAGTACTTC
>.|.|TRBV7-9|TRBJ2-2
CASSPSGRNTGELFF
TGTGCCAGCAGCCCGAGCGGTCGGAACACCGGGGAGCTGTTTTTT
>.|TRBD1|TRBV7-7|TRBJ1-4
CASSQTGGTNEKLFF
TGTGCTAGCAGCCAAACAGGGGGTACTAATGAAAAACTGTTTTTT
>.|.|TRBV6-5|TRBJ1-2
CASSAGFYGYTF
TGTGCCAGCAGCGCAGGGTTCTATGGCTACACCTTC
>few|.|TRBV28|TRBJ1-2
CASSLVITNYGYTF
TGTGCCAGCAGTTTGGTAATAACTAACTATGGCTACACCTTC
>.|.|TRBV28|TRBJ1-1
CASTRQTNTEAFF
TGTGCCAGCACACGACAAACTAACACTGAAGCTTTCTTT
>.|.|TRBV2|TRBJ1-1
CASTRGALPDGEAFF
TGTGCCAGCACCCGGGGGGCGTTACCCGACGGTGAAGCTTTCTTT
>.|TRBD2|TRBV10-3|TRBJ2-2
CAISEGRAGVNTGELFF
TGTGCCATCAGCGAAGGTCGGGCGGGAGTGAACACCGGGGAGCTGTTTTTT
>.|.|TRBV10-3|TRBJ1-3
CAISDVLGNTIYF
TGTGCCATCAGTGACGTACTTGGAAACACCATATATTTT
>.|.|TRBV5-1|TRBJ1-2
CASSRTGTNYGYTF
TGCGCCAGCTCAAGGACGGGTACTAACTATGGCTACACCTTC
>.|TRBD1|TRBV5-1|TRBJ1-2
CASSPGQGIHGYTF
TGCGCCAGCAGCCCCGGACAGGGGATCCATGGCTACACCTTC
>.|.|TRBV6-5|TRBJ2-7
CASSKDSISYEQYF
TGTGCCAGCAGTAAAGACAGTATCTCCTACGAGCAGTACTTC
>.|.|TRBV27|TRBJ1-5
CASSLFSLDRSNQPQHF
TGTGCCAGCAGTTTATTTTCCCTCGACAGAAGCAATCAGCCCCAGCATTTT
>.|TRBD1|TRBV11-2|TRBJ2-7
CASSSARNRGSNYEQYF
TGTGCCAGCAGCTCCGCGAGGAACAGGGGGAGTAACTACGAGCAGTACTTC
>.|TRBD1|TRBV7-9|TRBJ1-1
CASSLPGGQTEAFF
TGTGCCAGCAGCTTGCCAGGGGGCCAGACTGAAGCTTTCTTT
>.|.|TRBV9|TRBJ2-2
CASGFGVVPGELFF
TGTGCCAGCGGCTTCGGGGTAGTCCCCGGGGAGCTGTTTTTT
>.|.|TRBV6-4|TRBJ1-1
CASSDSNTGSTEAFF
TGTGCCAGCAGTGACTCAAATACAGGGAGCACTGAAGCTTTCTTT
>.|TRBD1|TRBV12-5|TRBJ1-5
CASGLGTANQPQHF
TGTGCTAGTGGACTCGGGACAGCGAATCAGCCCCAGCATTTT
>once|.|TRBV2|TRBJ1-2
CASSMESTYGYTF
TGTGCCAGCAGTATGGAGAGTACTTATGGCTACACCTTC
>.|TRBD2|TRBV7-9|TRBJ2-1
CASSSLRGSSNEQFF
TGTGCCAGCAGCTCTCTCCGCGGGAGCAGCAATGAGCAGTTCTTC
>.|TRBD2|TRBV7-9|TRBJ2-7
CASSRSGRPEQYF
TGTGCCAGCAGCCGTAGCGGGAGGCCCGAGCAGTACTTC
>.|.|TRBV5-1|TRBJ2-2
CASSLYGIAGELFF
TGCGCCAGCAGCTTGTATGGGATTGCCGGGGAGCTGTTTTTT